This T cell receptor (beta chain) was documented in a study of shared clonotypes between healthy human individuals. In replicate PCRs of sorted subsets, approximately 190 ng DNA, about 30,000 T cell genomes, was used. Some clones are missing from TCRdb's copy, which holds only in-frame ones; the method was immunoSEQ multiplex PCR. Seen here are hundreds of thousands of clones, almost 95% observed once, and the top ten hold 20% to 30%. Study-wide results and caveats: Rarefaction showed that sequencing of sorted subsets was incomplete (despite large depth). The four-donor shared clonotypes exceeded non-shared clonotypes in generation probability, with non-shared ones scoring lower.

Selected positively for CCR7 and CD45RO-negative, naive CD8 cells excluded terminally differentiated effector memory CD45RA+ cells. Study donors comprised healthy, HIV-negative adults devoid of recent acute infection or vaccination. In the case of this clone: Its antigen remains unidentified. Within the sample, other DNA sequences also encode this same CDR3.

The source of this sequence is a man aged 25 to 40 in good health. Sequencing was done on a sample of naive CD8+ T cells sorted from blood.

The CDR3 here is CSVEQGPYEQYF. In DNA form, the CDR3 reads TGCAGCGTTGAACAGGGCCCCTACGAGCAGTACTTC. The chain joins TRBV29-1 to TRBJ2-7; D perhaps matches TRBD1 (5 bases). Germline V lookup: CDR1 SQVTM, CDR2 ANQGSEA. The CDR3 contains 12 residues. Between the trimmed V and J ends, which lost 2 bases and 2 bases, there was a span of 7 bases.